This TCR beta chain was documented in a study of PD-L1 blockade in urothelial cancer. Study details: Patients with male sex and bladder-origin urothelial cancer accounted for most of the 29 enrolled. At 6 weeks and at 3 weeks (second dose) after treatment start, blood was analyzed.

The repertoire was sequenced with immunoSEQ multiplex PCR; TCRdb's copy has only in-frame clones and lacks some. The sample carries over 70,000 clones, approximately 82% recorded once. Noted time point: peripheral blood 6 weeks after treatment start. Unmatched junction bases numbered 5, after V lost 7 bases and J lost 5 bases. Looked up from germline, CDR1 is SGHRS and CDR2 is YFSETQ. The CDR3 length is 13 residues. This clonotype was obtained from a man between 65 and 79 years old with urothelial cancer. This sequence joins TRBV5-1 and TRBJ2-7, with 11 bases that match TRBD1. The material was PBMCs, obtained around atezolizumab (anti-PD-L1) treatment. CDR3 coding DNA: TGCGCCAGCGGGGGGACAGGGGGACACGAGCAGTACTTC. It encodes CASGGTGGHEQYF.